One sample yielded the 14 T cell receptor beta chains listed below, sequenced in a study of early T cells in non-severe SARS-CoV-2 infection. TCRdb independently ran MiXCR on the 5' RACE reads; one entry per CDR3 protein. This table has 35,000 to 55,000 distinct CDR3 sequences, about 25% appearing once. The sample in question was whole blood, obtained at baseline. These receptors were obtained from an adult who was a healthcare worker with PCR-confirmed SARS-CoV-2 infection or an uninfected control (not recorded which).

A few counts support this clonotype. This CDR3 reads CSVEWALSRVLTF. In DNA, the CDR3 is TGCAGCGTTGAGTGGGCGCTCTCTCGCGTCCTGACTTTC. The J gene is TRBJ2-6, the V gene TRBV29-1; no clear D. CDR1 and CDR2 (germline): SQVTM, ANQGSEA. Trimming shortened V by 3 bases and J by 12 bases, and 15 bases separated the two germline ends. The CDR3 is 13 residues long.

The J gene is TRBJ2-7, the V gene TRBV13; no clear D. The ends were cut back, 3 bases at V and 0 bases at J, with 9 bases in the middle. The germline CDR1 and CDR2 sequences are PRHDT and FYEKMQ (reference sequence). The CDR3 runs 14 residues. This CDR3 reads CASSFYGRSYEQYF. DNA for the CDR3: TGTGCCAGCAGCTTTTACGGGCGCTCCTACGAGCAGTACTTC.

V and J are TRBV7-2 and TRBJ2-2; 8 nucleotides match TRBD1. Germline lookup yields CDR1 SGHTA and CDR2 FQGNSA. This CDR3 has 15 amino acids. V trimming: 5 bases; J trimming: 6 bases; junction bases outside the gene matches: 8. CDR3 nucleotide sequence: TGTGCCAGCAGCCCCGGGACAGGAGGGGCCGGGGAGCTGTTTTTT. Protein sequence: CASSPGTGGAGELFF.

The chain joins TRBV12-3 or TRBV12-4 to TRBJ2-3, with unresolved D. The CDR3 sequence is 14 residues long. Trimming took off 2 bases at V and 1 base at J, with 7 bases between the two ends. DNA of the CDR3: TGTGCCAGCAGTTTAAATGCTCGCACAGATACGCAGTATTTT. Encoded protein: CASSLNARTDTQYF.

The chain employs TRBV29-1 and TRBJ1-1, with unresolved D. V lost 0 bases and J lost 4, with 6 bases in between. Per germline, CDR1 SQVTM and CDR2 ANQGSEA. The CDR3 loop spans 12 amino acids. This CDR3 reads CSVEEDGTEAFF. CDR3 nucleotide sequence: TGCAGCGTTGAAGAGGACGGCACTGAAGCTTTCTTT.

Details on this clonotype: A read error may explain this, as a much larger clone is one base away. Written as DNA, the CDR3 is TGCGTCAGCGGGGTTACGGGGACAGATACGCAGTATTTT. This translates into CVSGVTGTDTQYF. The J gene is TRBJ2-3, the V gene TRBV5-1; 7 bases fit TRBD2. Germline CDR1 and CDR2: SGHRS and YFSETQ. The CDR3 sequence is 13 residues long.

Relative to its sample, this clonotype is medium-sized. This chain joins TRBV12-3 or TRBV12-4 and TRBJ2-3; 7 bases fit TRBD2. J lost 1 base, V lost 1 base, and 2 bases had no gene match. This CDR3 is built from 15 residues. The CDR3 protein is CASSLDRGGTDTQYF. CDR3 DNA: TGTGCCAGCAGTTTAGACCGGGGGGGCACAGATACGCAGTATTTT.

This sequence joins TRBV29-1 and TRBJ1-4; the D is unclear. V gave up 6 bases and J gave up 3 bases, with 14 bases separating them. Per the germline V gene, CDR1 is SQVTM and CDR2 is ANQGSEA. CDR3 length: 14 residues. Here the CDR3 reads CSVPDGMANEKLFF. The CDR3 region has the DNA TGCAGCGTCCCCGATGGAATGGCTAATGAAAAACTGTTTTTT.

The rearrangement links TRBV18 to TRBJ2-2; D is possibly TRBD1 or TRBD2 (5 bases each). V was shortened by 3 bases and J by 0 bases, with 14 bases between the two germline ends. The CDR3 spans 17 residues. The germline V gene has CDR1 KGHSH and CDR2 LQKENI. CDR3 nucleotides: TGTGCCAGCTCACCTGAGGTCCAGGGAGCGAACACCGGGGAGCTGTTTTTT. Amino acids: CASSPEVQGANTGELFF.

This chain links TRBV30 with TRBJ2-6; 10 bases line up with TRBD1. The CDR3 spans 14 residues. The V segment lost 8 bases and the J segment 2 bases; nucleotides outside the gene matches: 3. Germline loops: CDR1 GTSNPN, CDR2 SVGIG (reference sequence). The CDR3 nucleotides read TGTGCCAAAGACAGGGGGCCTGGGGCCAACGTCCTGACTTTC. This encodes CAKDRGPGANVLTF.

Concerning this clonotype: A junction boundary mismatches the germline segment, possibly from a read error. J is TRBJ2-4 and V is TRBV7-2, with a weak D call TRBD1 (6 bases). The CDR3 is made up of 14 amino acids. Germline-derived CDR1 and CDR2 are SGHTA and FQGNSA. The CDR3 protein is CASTLGGSKNIQYF. The DNA of the CDR3 is TGTGCCAGCACCTTAGGGGGTTCGAAAAACATTCAGTACTTC. Full variable domain (remainder filled in from reference TRBV7-2 and TRBJ2-4): GAGVSQSPSNKVTEKGKDVELRCDPISGHTALYWYRQSLGQGLEFLIYFQGNSAPDKSGLPSDRFSAERTGGSVSTLTIQRTQQEDSAVYLCASTLGGSKNIQYFGAGTRLSVL.

This clonotype has just a few counts. This sequence joins TRBV12-3 or TRBV12-4 and TRBJ1-6; D gene uncertain. Deletions cut 2 bases from V and 6 bases from J, with 11 bases between. The CDR3 contains 15 residues. The DNA of the CDR3 is TGTGCCAGCAGTTTACACCCAGGAATTAATTCACCCCTCCACTTT. Amino acid sequence: CASSLHPGINSPLHF.

There are a few counts of this clonotype. The chain links TRBV13 to TRBJ2-3, with 7 bases lining up with TRBD1. The CDR3 covers 17 residues. Germline CDR1 PRHDT, CDR2 FYEKMQ (reference sequence). V trimming: 5 bases; J trimming: 2 bases; junction bases outside the gene matches: 13. The CDR3 sequence: CASSTTLTGDVTDTQYF. For the CDR3, the DNA is TGTGCCAGCAGCACTACTCTAACAGGGGACGTCACAGATACGCAGTATTTT. The full variable domain, rest sourced from reference TRBV13 and TRBJ2-3, is AAGVIQSPRHLIKEKRETATLKCYPIPRHDTVYWYQQGPGQDPQFLISFYEKMQSDKGSIPDRFSAQQFSDYHSELNMSSLELGDSALYFCASSTTLTGDVTDTQYFGPGTRLTVL.

The chain links TRBV9 to TRBJ1-1, with D uncertain. This CDR3 spans 14 amino acids. Germline V gene sequence: CDR1 SGDLS, CDR2 YYNGEE. V lost 0 bases and J 4 bases, leaving 10 bases between the germline ends. This CDR3 is CASSVAGEGTEAFF. CDR3 DNA: TGTGCCAGCAGCGTAGCCGGGGAGGGCACTGAAGCTTTCTTT.